This T cell receptor beta chain was sequenced for a study of post-analysis software for immune sequencing data. Overall study findings and caveats: A few TRBV segments appeared more often in patients than in controls, and TRBV5-6, TRBV5-1 and TRBV20-1 were among these.

Incorporated into the TCR beta cDNA libraries were unique molecular identifiers, which served to reduce PCR and sequencing biases. TCRdb itself ran the PCR reads through MiXCR, one entry per CDR3 protein. The data show about 760,000 distinct CDR3 sequences, roughly 27% seen once. About this clonotype itself: Antigen unknown.

V was cut by 0 bases and J by 2 bases, with 12 bases left in between. CDR1 and CDR2 (germline): LGHNA, YSLEER. The CDR3 has 16 residues. This chain links TRBV4-3 with TRBJ2-3; D gene ambiguous. The source material was blood. This receptor was obtained from a girl aged 5-17 years with multiple sclerosis. CDR3 amino acids: CASSQEGKTHTDTQYF. The CDR3 bases are TGCGCCAGCAGCCAAGAAGGCAAAACTCACACAGATACGCAGTATTTT.